This record concerns one TCR beta chain sequence. As yet, its antigen is unknown. Treatment meaning: oral pan-JAK inhibitor, 5-10 mg twice daily. Alopecia areata patients had lesional scalp punch biopsies and peripheral blood taken from them. This sample was taken from a study of CD8+ T cells in alopecia areata. As the sequencing template, cDNA was produced by extracting RNA and reverse transcribing it. TCRdb keeps only in-frame clones here, not all; method: immunoSEQ multiplex PCR. The top ten hold about 13% of the sample, which has fewer than 9,500 clones, roughly 67% seen once. Trimming left V 5 bases short and J 3 bases short, with 18 bases between. There are 16 residues in the CDR3. The germline CDR1 and CDR2 sequences are MNHEY and SMNVEV (reference sequence). Regarding the study as a whole: Scalp clonality, together with expanded CD8+ clones among the top 100, fell significantly with tofacitinib.

This material consisted of skin, taken at week 4, from a patient treated with tofacitinib. This chain uses TRBV27 with TRBJ2-3; D might be TRBD1 or TRBD2, each matching 5 bases. The TCR sequence derives from a human donor with alopecia areata. CDR3: CASSLRGPEGTDTQYF. The CDR3, as DNA: TGTGCCAGCAGTCTTCGGGGACCTGAGGGAACAGATACGCAGTATTTT.